This entry lists 30 T cell receptor beta chains sequenced from one sample in a study of T cells after yellow fever vaccination (dated by TCRdb to the late 2010s). The library was prepared using 5' RACE. The reads were generated on an Illumina HiSeq 2500. Through fastp at Q25 and MiXCR, TCRdb rebuilt clones from the public reads, retaining in-frame beta chains. Rows with one shared CDR3 protein collapse into an entry with the most common genes and DNA. This sample has just under 600,000 distinct CDR3 sequences in its table, and roughly 13% of those were observed once. Over 13% of the sample lies in the top ten. This specimen's treatment or condition label, interpreted: live attenuated yellow fever vaccine strain. This sample comprised PBMCs, obtained on the day of the yellow fever booster vaccination. These receptor sequences come from a man aged 25-45 years who received the YFV17D yellow fever vaccine.

This clonotype was detected a few times. The gene calls are TRBV4-2 and TRBJ1-5, with TRBD1 matching 8 bases. The CDR3 consists of 22 residues. V was pared by 1 base and J by 2 bases, with 22 bases of the junction left unmatched. The germline CDR1 and CDR2 sequences are LGHNA and YNFKEQ. The CDR3 DNA sequence: TGTGCCAGCAGCCAAGTCCGACAGGGGCAGGGGGCGAGAGTTGAAGGCAATCAGCCCCAGCATTTT. Residues: CASSQVRQGQGARVEGNQPQHF.

This chain joins TRBV10-3 and TRBJ2-1, with 7 bases aligning to TRBD1. The V and J ends lost 3 bases and 6 bases, in that order; junction bases with no gene match: 5. Germline values: CDR1 ENHRY, CDR2 SYGVKD. CDR3 size: 14 residues. As DNA, the CDR3 is TGTGCCATCAGTGATGAAAGGACAGGCAATGAGCAGTTCTTC. It specifies CAISDERTGNEQFF.

The V and J genes are TRBV18 and TRBJ1-1; 8 nucleotides line up with TRBD1. V shed 2 bases and J 10 bases; nucleotides not matched to a gene: 3. Per the germline V gene, CDR1 is KGHSH and CDR2 is LQKENI. This CDR3 has 12 residues. In DNA form, the CDR3 reads TGTGCCAGCTCACCAGACGACAGGGGAGCTTTCTTT. Its protein product is CASSPDDRGAFF.

This clonotype has more than one count but fewer than ten. The gene calls are TRBV5-1 and TRBJ2-3, with 7 positions matching TRBD2. CDR3 length: 15 amino acids. V shed 3 bases and J 4 bases; nucleotides not matched to a gene: 8. Germline CDR1 SGHRS, CDR2 YFSETQ. The chain's CDR3 is CASSSFAGAPDTQYF. In nucleotides, the CDR3 is TGCGCCAGCAGCTCCTTCGCGGGAGCCCCAGATACGCAGTATTTT.

The CDR3 is CASSRQAATF. In DNA form, the CDR3 reads TGTGCCAGCAGTAGACAGGCAGCCACCTTC. The chain links TRBV12-3 or TRBV12-4 to TRBJ1-2; tentative D call: TRBD1 (6 bases). CDR3 length: 10 residues. V dropped 5 bases and J dropped 13 bases, with 11 bases sitting between them.

This clonotype was counted between two and nine times. The chain has TRBV20-1 and TRBJ2-1, with TRBD2 identical over 8 bases. The germline V gene has CDR1 DFQATT and CDR2 SNEGSKA (reference sequence). The junction had 7 bases not matched to a gene; V was cut back by 3 bases and J by 6 bases. The CDR3 is made up of 14 amino acids. CDR3: CSARALAETNEQFF. CDR3 DNA: TGCAGTGCTAGGGCACTAGCGGAGACCAATGAGCAGTTCTTC.

This clonotype occurred many times. J is TRBJ1-5 and V is TRBV7-8; 8 bases fit TRBD1. The CDR3 runs to 16 residues. V dropped 5 bases and J dropped 0; count of bases not matched to a gene: 6. Germline loops: CDR1 SGHVS, CDR2 FQNEAQ. CDR3 loop: CASSPLQGGSNQPQHF. The CDR3, as DNA: TGTGCCAGCAGCCCCTTACAGGGGGGTAGCAATCAGCCCCAGCATTTT.

The chain has TRBV15 and TRBJ2-2; D perhaps matches TRBD1 (5 bases). Germline V gene data show CDR1 as LNHNV and CDR2 as YYDKDF (reference sequence). Trimming took off 0 bases at V and 3 bases at J, with 14 bases between the two ends. CDR3 length equals 17 residues. The CDR3 bases are TGTGCCACCAGCAGAGATCGGCAGGGCAAGGACACCGGGGAGCTGTTTTTT. Its translation is CATSRDRQGKDTGELFF.

In this sample, this clonotype turned up a few times. This chain joins TRBV7-2 and TRBJ2-7; TRBD1 or TRBD2 may be the D gene (6 bases each). The germline V gene encodes CDR1 SGHTA and CDR2 FQGNSA. The length of the CDR3 is 16 residues. Trimming left V 5 bases short and J 4 bases short, with 21 bases between. The CDR3 bases are TGTGCCAGCAGCAACCCGCGGGACGGGACAAGATACGAGCAGTACTTC. This sequence encodes CASSNPRDGTRYEQYF.

Comment on this clonotype: A junction boundary mismatches the germline segment, possibly from a read error. The chain carries TRBV12-3 or TRBV12-4 and TRBJ2-1, with D possibly being TRBD2 (5 bases). The CDR3 contains 16 residues. This chain's CDR3 is CCARSRREGAYNEQFF. In DNA, the CDR3 is TGCTGTGCTAGATCCCGTCGGGAAGGAGCCTACAATGAGCAGTTCTTC.

In this sample, this clonotype turned up a few times. The chain uses TRBV12-3 or TRBV12-4 and TRBJ2-4, with D hard to call. V lost 7 bases and J lost 8, with 15 bases in between. The CDR3 runs to 13 residues. The CDR3 DNA reads as TGTGCCAGCATACTGCTCGGTGGGGACATTCAGTACTTC. Residues: CASILLGGDIQYF.

The table lists this clonotype with a few counts. This rearrangement joins TRBV29-1 to TRBJ2-4; TRBD1 aligns across 7 bases. Germline V gives CDR1 SQVTM, CDR2 ANQGSEA. The CDR3 runs to 11 residues. After removal of 5 bases from V and 7 bases from J, the junction contained 2 bases not matched to a gene. The CDR3 loop is CSVYRGNIQYF. The CDR3 bases are TGCAGCGTTTACAGGGGCAACATTCAGTACTTC. The full variable domain, rest sourced from reference TRBV29-1 and TRBJ2-4, is SAVISQKPSRDICQRGTSLTIQCQVDSQVTMMFWYRQQPGQSLTLIATANQGSEATYESGFVIDKFPISRPNLTFSTLTVSNMSPEDSSIYLCSVYRGNIQYFGAGTRLSVL.

This clonotype was observed a handful of times. The chain joins TRBV6-5 to TRBJ2-2; 10 bases are shared with TRBD1. Germline V lookup: CDR1 MNHEY, CDR2 SVGAGI. There are 17 residues in the CDR3. V shed 4 bases, J shed 3 bases, and the junction held 8 bases outside the gene matches. The CDR3 DNA reads TGTGCCAGCAGTTCCGGGACAGGGGTTGTCTACACCGGGGAGCTGTTTTTT. This sequence encodes CASSSGTGVVYTGELFF.

V and J are TRBV28 and TRBJ2-1; D perhaps matches TRBD1 (5 bases). Germline-derived CDR1 and CDR2 are MDHEN and SYDVKM. This CDR3 is 14 amino acids long. V was clipped by 8 bases and J by 4 bases, with 15 bases between them. The CDR3 region is CASGAAPPYNEQFF. CDR3 nucleotide sequence: TGTGCCAGCGGGGCGGCCCCACCTTACAATGAGCAGTTCTTC.

This chain links TRBV7-9 with TRBJ1-6; 10 positions agree with TRBD1. The CDR3 is 14 residues long. The trim removed 6 bases at V and 6 bases at J, leaving 2 bases unmatched. Germline CDR1 SEHNR, CDR2 FQNEAQ (reference sequence). Written as DNA, the CDR3 is TGTGCCAGCAGAGGACAGGGGGGTAATTCACCCCTCCACTTT. This translates into CASRGQGGNSPLHF.

CDR3 amino acids: CSVARGAGANVLTF. Here the CDR3 DNA reads TGCAGCGTTGCCAGGGGTGCTGGGGCCAACGTCCTGACTTTC. This chain connects TRBV29-1 to TRBJ2-6; perhaps TRBD1 as D (6 bases). The CDR3 has 14 amino acids. Per germline, CDR1 SQVTM and CDR2 ANQGSEA. The V and J ends lost 4 bases and 2 bases respectively, with 9 bases between them.

This clonotype appeared a few times. V is TRBV20-1 and J is TRBJ2-7; tentative D call: TRBD1 (6 bases). This CDR3 spans 14 amino acids. The germline gives CDR1 DFQATT, CDR2 SNEGSKA (reference sequence). V lost 2 bases and J lost 3, with 14 bases in between. CDR3 in amino acids: CSARRAGVDYEQYF. CDR3 coding DNA: TGCAGTGCTAGAAGGGCAGGGGTGGACTACGAGCAGTACTTC.

This chain uses TRBV7-2 with TRBJ2-5, with 7 bases aligning to TRBD2. The CDR3 is 17 residues long. Germline CDR1 is SGHTA and CDR2 is FQGNSA. V lost 2 bases and J lost 3; bases outside the gene matches: 12. The CDR3 protein is CASSLRNPGRQKETQYF. CDR3 DNA: TGTGCCAGCAGCTTAAGGAATCCCGGGAGGCAAAAAGAGACCCAGTACTTC.

This clonotype was seen more than once but under ten times. The J gene is TRBJ1-3, the V gene TRBV6-1, with 7 bases aligning to TRBD1. The length of the CDR3 is 14 residues. V lost 7 bases, J lost 9 bases, and 12 bases stayed unmatched. Germline lookup yields CDR1 MNHNS and CDR2 SASEGT. The CDR3 DNA follows: TGTGCCAGCAAGGCCGGGACAGACAGTGTCACCATATATTTT. It codes for CASKAGTDSVTIYF.

The chain is built from TRBV20-1 and TRBJ2-1; D remains unclear. Looked up from germline, CDR1 is DFQATT and CDR2 is SNEGSKA (reference sequence). The CDR3 is 15 residues long. The ends were cut back, 4 bases at V and 0 bases at J, with 13 bases in the middle. CDR3 DNA: TGCAGTGCTAATAGAGTGCCAAGCTCCTACAATGAGCAGTTCTTC. It specifies CSANRVPSSYNEQFF.

This CDR3 is CASSEPAANYEQYF. DNA for the CDR3: TGTGCCAGCAGCGAACCAGCGGCTAACTACGAGCAGTACTTC. The rearrangement links TRBV21-1 to TRBJ2-7; TRBD2 is taken as the D call from the table, unchecked against the DNA. TRBV21-1 counts as a pseudogene. The CDR3 covers 14 residues.

This chain links TRBV5-6 with TRBJ2-1; tentatively, D is TRBD2 (5 bases). The V gene lost 0 bases and the J gene lost 1 base, with 17 bases spanning the gap. This CDR3 is built from 18 residues. Germline loops: CDR1 SGHDT, CDR2 YYEEEE. CDR3 in DNA: TGTGCCAGCAGCTTGGCCAAGACTATTGGGCTATCCTACAATGAGCAGTTCTTC. It translates to CASSLAKTIGLSYNEQFF. The full variable domain, in which reference TRBV5-6 and TRBJ2-1 provide the parts outside the CDR3, is DAGVTQSPTHLIKTRGQQVTLRCSPKSGHDTVSWYQQALGQGPQFIFQYYEEEERQRGNFPDRFSGHQFPNYSSELNVNALLLGDSALYLCASSLAKTIGLSYNEQFFGPGTRLTVL.

V usage is TRBV6-6 and J usage is TRBJ1-5; 7 bases map to TRBD1. The V and J ends lost 10 bases and 2 bases, in that order; junction bases with no gene match: 5. Germline V CDR1 and CDR2: MNHNY, SVGAGI (reference sequence). The CDR3 is 13 amino acids. CDR3 amino acids: CATSGTGNQPQHF. The CDR3 coding sequence is TGTGCCACTTCCGGGACAGGCAATCAGCCCCAGCATTTT.

The J gene is TRBJ2-7, the V gene TRBV29-1, with 9 bases matching TRBD2. The CDR3 sequence is 14 residues long. Trimming at V came to 8 bases and at J to 6 bases, leaving 14 bases not matched to a gene. Germline loops: CDR1 SQVTM, CDR2 ANQGSEA. The CDR3 spells CSFLAGPSGGEQYF. DNA for the CDR3: TGCAGCTTCCTAGCGGGACCTTCTGGGGGCGAGCAGTACTTC.

This clonotype was counted a few times. V is TRBV6-5 and J is TRBJ2-7, with TRBD2 matching over 9 bases. V was pared by 1 base and J by 2 bases, with 3 bases of the junction left unmatched. Germline V gives CDR1 MNHEY, CDR2 SVGAGI. This CDR3 region has 15 residues. CDR3 residues: CASSYFSGSAYEQYF. As DNA, the CDR3 is TGTGCCAGCAGTTACTTTAGCGGGAGCGCCTACGAGCAGTACTTC.

This clonotype was detected many times. The rearrangement joins TRBV12-3 or TRBV12-4 to TRBJ1-6, with D uncertain. The CDR3 has 15 residues. V was shortened by 3 bases and J by 6 bases, with 12 bases between the two germline ends. CDR3 in amino acids: CASSLIPDANSPLHF. The CDR3 bases are TGTGCCAGCAGTTTGATCCCCGACGCTAATTCACCCCTCCACTTT.

The rearrangement joins TRBV20-1 to TRBJ2-3; unclear D gene. Germline V gene data show CDR1 as DFQATT and CDR2 as SNEGSKA (reference sequence). This CDR3 has 15 residues. V was cut by 1 base and J by 2 bases, with 13 bases left in between. The DNA for the CDR3 is TGCAGTGCTAGAGGTGGGCGGATAACCACAGATACGCAGTATTTT. Its translation: CSARGGRITTDTQYF.

This clonotype has more than one count but fewer than ten. V is TRBV20-1 and J is TRBJ2-3; no clear D gene. V was clipped by 5 bases and J by 1 base, with 10 bases between them. The CDR3 has 13 amino acids. CDR1 is DFQATT and CDR2 is SNEGSKA in the germline V gene (reference sequence). CDR3 residues: CSAGLPGTDTQYF. The CDR3, as DNA: TGCAGTGCTGGTCTGCCAGGCACAGATACGCAGTATTTT.

V usage is TRBV20-1 and J usage is TRBJ2-7; 7 nucleotides line up with TRBD2. Germline loops: CDR1 DFQATT, CDR2 SNEGSKA (reference sequence). This CDR3 spans 15 amino acids. J was trimmed by 2 bases and V by 0 bases; bases with no gene match: 7. Here the CDR3 reads CSARDGRDYTYEQYF. The CDR3 DNA follows: TGCAGTGCTAGAGATGGAAGGGACTACACCTACGAGCAGTACTTC.

This chain links TRBV5-1 with TRBJ2-1, with 9 bases matching TRBD2. Germline CDR1 SGHRS, CDR2 YFSETQ. J was trimmed by 5 bases and V by 7 bases; bases with no gene match: 4. The CDR3 is made up of 13 amino acids. The CDR3, as DNA: TGCGCCAGCTTACTAGCGGGTAACAATGAGCAGTTCTTC. It yields the protein CASLLAGNNEQFF. The full variable domain, its missing parts supplied by reference TRBV5-1 and TRBJ2-1, is KAGVTQTPRYLIKTRGQQVTLSCSPISGHRSVSWYQQTPGQGLQFLFEYFSETQRNKGNFPGRFSGRQFSNSRSEMNVSTLELGDSALYLCASLLAGNNEQFFGPGTRLTVL.